This T cell receptor beta chain was recorded in a study of blood T cell repertoires in COVID-19. Overall study context: There were acute and convalescent COVID-19 samples, and they came from the United States, Italy and Spain. In each case, the material was cDNA or gDNA derived from T cells, B-cell-depleted T cells, or PBMCs.

Profiled with immunoSEQ multiplex PCR; TCRdb holds only in-frame clones, not every one. The repertoire has some 190,000 clones, approximately 87% of them found once; the top ten carry around a sixth. Germline CDR1 is LNHDA and CDR2 is SQIVND (reference sequence). The CDR3 extends over 15 amino acids. Trimming removed 6 bases from V and 6 bases from J; junction bases left unmatched: 12. The sequenced material came from peripheral blood. The receptor comes from a person aged 65 to 85 with COVID-19, enrolled during active disease. The genes are TRBV19 and TRBJ2-3; 7 nucleotides line up with TRBD2. In DNA form, the CDR3 reads TGTGCCAGTAGAGGGAGCGGGGCCCTTTTTGATACGCAGTATTTT. Translating it yields CASRGSGALFDTQYF.